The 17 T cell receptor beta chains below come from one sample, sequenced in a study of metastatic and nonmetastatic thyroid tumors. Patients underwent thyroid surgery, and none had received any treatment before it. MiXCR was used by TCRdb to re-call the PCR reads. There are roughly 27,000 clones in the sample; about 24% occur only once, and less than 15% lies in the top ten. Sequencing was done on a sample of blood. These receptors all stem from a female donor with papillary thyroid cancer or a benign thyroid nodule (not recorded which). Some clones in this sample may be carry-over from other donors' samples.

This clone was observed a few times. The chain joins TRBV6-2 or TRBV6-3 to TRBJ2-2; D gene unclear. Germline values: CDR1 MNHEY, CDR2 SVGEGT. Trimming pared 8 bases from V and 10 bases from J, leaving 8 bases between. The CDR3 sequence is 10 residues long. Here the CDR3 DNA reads TGTGCCAGCTCTGCCGTGGAGCTGTTTTTT. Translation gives CASSAVELFF.

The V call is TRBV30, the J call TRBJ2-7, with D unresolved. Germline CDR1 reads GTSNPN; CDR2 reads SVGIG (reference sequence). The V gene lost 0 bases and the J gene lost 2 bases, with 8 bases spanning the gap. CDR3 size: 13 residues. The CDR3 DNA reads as TGTGCCTGGAGTGTTACCGGTACCTACGAGCAGTACTTC. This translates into CAWSVTGTYEQYF.

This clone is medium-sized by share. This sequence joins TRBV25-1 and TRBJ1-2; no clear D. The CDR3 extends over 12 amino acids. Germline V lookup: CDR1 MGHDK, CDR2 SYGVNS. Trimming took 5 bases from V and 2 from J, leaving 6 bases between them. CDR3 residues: CASSTDNYGYTF. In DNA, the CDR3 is TGTGCCAGCAGTACAGACAACTATGGCTACACCTTC.

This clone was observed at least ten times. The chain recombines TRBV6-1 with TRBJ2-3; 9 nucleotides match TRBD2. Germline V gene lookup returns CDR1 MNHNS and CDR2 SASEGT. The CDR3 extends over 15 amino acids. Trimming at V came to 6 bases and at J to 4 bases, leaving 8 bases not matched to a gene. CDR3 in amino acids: CASSLSGSTADTQYF. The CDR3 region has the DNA TGTGCCAGCAGCCTTAGCGGGAGCACGGCAGATACGCAGTATTTT.

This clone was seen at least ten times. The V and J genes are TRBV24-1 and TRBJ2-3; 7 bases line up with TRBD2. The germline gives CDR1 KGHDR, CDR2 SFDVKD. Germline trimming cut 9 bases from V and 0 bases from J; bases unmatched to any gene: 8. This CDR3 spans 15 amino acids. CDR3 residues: CATATSFTSTDTQYF. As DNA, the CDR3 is TGTGCCACCGCGACTAGCTTCACCAGCACAGATACGCAGTATTTT.

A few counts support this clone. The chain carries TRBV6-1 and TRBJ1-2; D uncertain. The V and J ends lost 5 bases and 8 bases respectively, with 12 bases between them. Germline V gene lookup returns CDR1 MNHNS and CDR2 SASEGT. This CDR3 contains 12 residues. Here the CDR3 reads CASSLLYYGYTF. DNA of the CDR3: TGTGCCAGCAGTCTTCTATATTACGGCTACACCTTC.

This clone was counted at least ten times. CDR3 sequence reads: CASSLQEAGVELFF. For the CDR3, the DNA is TGTGCCAGCAGCTTGCAAGAAGCGGGAGTGGAGCTGTTTTTT. The chain combines TRBV11-2 with TRBJ2-2, with 8 bases that match TRBD2. The CDR3 covers 14 residues. The V and J ends lost 3 bases and 10 bases, in that order; junction bases with no gene match: 7. CDR1 and CDR2 from the germline V gene are SGHAT and FQNNGV.

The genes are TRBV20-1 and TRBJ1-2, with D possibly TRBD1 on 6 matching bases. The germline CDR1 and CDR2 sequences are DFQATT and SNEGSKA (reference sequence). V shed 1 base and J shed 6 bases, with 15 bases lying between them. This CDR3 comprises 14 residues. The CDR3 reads CSARALSRGHGYTF. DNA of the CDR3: TGCAGTGCTAGAGCATTGTCCAGGGGCCATGGCTACACCTTC.

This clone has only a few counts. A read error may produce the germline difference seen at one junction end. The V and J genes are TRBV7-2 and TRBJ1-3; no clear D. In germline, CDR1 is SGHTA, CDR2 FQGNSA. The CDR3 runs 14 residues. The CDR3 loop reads CASSLAAPGNTVYF. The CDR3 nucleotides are TGTGCCAGCAGCTTAGCGGCCCCGGGAAACACCGTATATTTT.

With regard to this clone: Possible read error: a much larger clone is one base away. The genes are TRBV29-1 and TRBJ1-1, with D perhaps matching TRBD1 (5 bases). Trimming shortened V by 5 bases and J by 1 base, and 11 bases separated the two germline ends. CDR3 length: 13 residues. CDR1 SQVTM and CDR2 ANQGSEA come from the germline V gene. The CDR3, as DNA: TGCAGCGTTTGGGCGACAGCGAACACTGAAGCTTTCTTT. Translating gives CSVWATANTEAFF. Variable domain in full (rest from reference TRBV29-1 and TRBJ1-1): SAVISQKPSRDICQRGTSLTIQCQVDSQVTMMFWYRQQPGQSLTLIATANQGSEATYESGFVIDKFPISRPNLTFSTLTVSNMSPEDSSIYLCSVWATANTEAFFGQGTRLTVV.

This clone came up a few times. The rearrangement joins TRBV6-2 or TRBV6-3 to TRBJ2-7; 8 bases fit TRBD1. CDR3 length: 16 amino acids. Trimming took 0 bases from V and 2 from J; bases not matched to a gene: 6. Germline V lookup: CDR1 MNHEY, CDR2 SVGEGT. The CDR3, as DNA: TGTGCCAGCAGTTACTCCAGGGGGCGCGGTCCCTACGAGCAGTACTTC. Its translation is CASSYSRGRGPYEQYF.

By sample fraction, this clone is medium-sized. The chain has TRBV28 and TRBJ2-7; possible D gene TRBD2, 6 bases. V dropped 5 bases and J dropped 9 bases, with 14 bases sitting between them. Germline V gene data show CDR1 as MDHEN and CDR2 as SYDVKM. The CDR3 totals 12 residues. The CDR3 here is CASSPPVGGQYF. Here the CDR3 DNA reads TGTGCCAGCAGTCCCCCCGTGGGGGGGCAGTACTTC.

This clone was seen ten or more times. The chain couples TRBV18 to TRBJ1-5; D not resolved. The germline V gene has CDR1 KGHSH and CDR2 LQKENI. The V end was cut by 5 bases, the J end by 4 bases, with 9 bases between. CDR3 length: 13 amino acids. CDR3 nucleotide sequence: TGTGCCAGCTCAGCGGGAATGAATCAGCCCCAGCATTTT. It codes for CASSAGMNQPQHF.

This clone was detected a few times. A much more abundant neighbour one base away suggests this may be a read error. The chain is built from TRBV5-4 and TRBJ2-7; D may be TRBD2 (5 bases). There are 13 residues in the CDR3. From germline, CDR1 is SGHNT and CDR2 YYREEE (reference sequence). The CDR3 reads CASILLVGDEQYF. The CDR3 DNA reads TGTGCCAGCATCTTGCTCGTCGGGGACGAGCAGTACTTC.

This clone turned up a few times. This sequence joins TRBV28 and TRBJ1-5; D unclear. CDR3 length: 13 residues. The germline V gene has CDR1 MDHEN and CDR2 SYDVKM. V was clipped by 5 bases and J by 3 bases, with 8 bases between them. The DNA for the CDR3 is TGTGCCAGCAGTACGGTTATCAATCAGCCCCAGCATTTT. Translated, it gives CASSTVINQPQHF.

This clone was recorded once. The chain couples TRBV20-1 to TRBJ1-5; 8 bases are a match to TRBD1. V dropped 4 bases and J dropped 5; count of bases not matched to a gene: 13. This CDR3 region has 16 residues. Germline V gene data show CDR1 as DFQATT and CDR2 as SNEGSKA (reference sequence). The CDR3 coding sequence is TGCAGTGCTATCGACAGGGGATTGGATTTTGATCAGCCCCAGCATTTT. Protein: CSAIDRGLDFDQPQHF.

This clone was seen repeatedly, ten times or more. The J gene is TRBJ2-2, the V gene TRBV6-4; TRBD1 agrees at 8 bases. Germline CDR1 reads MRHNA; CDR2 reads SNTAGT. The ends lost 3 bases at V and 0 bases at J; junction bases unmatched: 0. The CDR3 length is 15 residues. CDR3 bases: TGTGCCAGCAGTGAGACAGGGGCGAACACCGGGGAGCTGTTTTTT. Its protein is CASSETGANTGELFF.